Listed below are T cell receptor beta chains from one sample, sequenced in a study of Ad26.COV2.S vaccination and SARS-CoV-2 variants. TCRdb's copy holds only in-frame clones and misses some; the assay was immunoSEQ multiplex PCR. The sample comprises 350,000 to 450,000 clones, roughly 85% of which are singletons, and about 3.3% rests with the top ten. Sequenced here: peripheral blood, sampled in a trial of Ad26.COV2.S vaccine versus placebo. The receptors were gathered from a person aged 18-60 years who received the Ad26.COV2.S COVID-19 vaccine or a placebo. Each CDR3 is given with its conserved first and last residue. A D gene is named only where the DNA matches it firmly. Some rows have no size entry. The others give once, few or many, or a class for an expanded clone.

V	D	J	size	CDR3	DNA
TRBV6-2/TRBV6-3	-	TRBJ2-7	-	CASSRGGLQSEQYF	TGTGCCAGCAGTAGAGGGGGACTCCAGTCGGAGCAGTACTTC
TRBV2	TRBD2	TRBJ2-1	once	CASSDERGYNEQFF	TGTGCCAGCAGTGACGAGCGGGGTTACAATGAGCAGTTCTTC
TRBV6-2/TRBV6-3	-	TRBJ2-5	-	CASSYFHRTGFGETQYF	TGTGCCAGCAGTTACTTTCACCGAACAGGTTTCGGCGAGACCCAGTACTTC
TRBV30	TRBD2	TRBJ2-7	-	CAWVPSGRGSYEQYF	TGTGCCTGGGTGCCTAGCGGAAGGGGTTCCTACGAGCAGTACTTC
TRBV18	-	TRBJ2-1	-	CASSPMGISSYNEQFF	TGTGCCAGCTCACCGATGGGGATAAGCTCCTACAATGAGCAGTTCTTC
TRBV7-9	-	TRBJ2-5	few	CASSLSYRDQETQYF	TGTGCCAGCAGCTTATCGTACAGAGACCAAGAGACCCAGTACTTC
TRBV5-1	-	TRBJ2-3	-	CASSLTVEADTQYF	TGCGCCAGCAGCTTGACTGTAGAGGCAGATACGCAGTATTTT
TRBV28	-	TRBJ1-4	once	CASRGGGRGNEKLFF	TGTGCCAGCAGGGGGGGTGGAAGGGGCAATGAAAAACTGTTTTTT
TRBV3-1/TRBV3-2	TRBD2	TRBJ2-6	-	CASSRTILAGGILSGANVLTF	TGTGCCAGCAGCCGCACTATACTAGCGGGAGGGATTTTATCTGGGGCCAACGTCCTGACTTTC
TRBV6-5	TRBD1	TRBJ2-1	-	CASSPDRGPYNEQFF	TGTGCCAGCAGCCCGGACAGGGGGCCCTACAATGAGCAGTTCTTC
TRBV28	TRBD2	TRBJ2-2	few	CASSSGLAGVTGELFF	TGTGCCAGCAGTTCCGGACTAGCGGGAGTCACCGGGGAGCTGTTTTTT
TRBV7-8	-	TRBJ1-3	few	CASSLERGDTIYF	TGTGCCAGCAGCTTAGAGAGGGGAGACACCATATATTTT
TRBV7-9	TRBD1	TRBJ2-3	-	CASSFPRTGSTDTQYF	TGTGCCAGCAGCTTCCCACGGACAGGGAGCACAGATACGCAGTATTTT
TRBV5-1	TRBD1	TRBJ2-2	-	CASSLGQGTGELFF	TGCGCCAGCAGCCTAGGACAGGGTACCGGGGAGCTGTTTTTT
TRBV5-8	-	TRBJ1-6	-	CASSIGTDPLYNSPLHF	TGTGCCAGCAGCATCGGGACGGATCCTTTATATAATTCACCCCTCCACTTT
TRBV19	-	TRBJ1-5	-	CASSIVGAGQPQHF	TGTGCCAGTAGTATAGTAGGGGCTGGTCAGCCCCAGCATTTT
TRBV20-1	-	TRBJ1-2	-	CSASAGDGYTF	TGCAGTGCTAGTGCGGGGGACGGCTACACCTTC
TRBV5-1	-	TRBJ2-1	-	CASSWNGDLNSYNEQFF	TGCGCCAGCAGCTGGAACGGGGATTTAAACTCCTACAATGAGCAGTTCTTC
TRBV19	TRBD1	TRBJ1-5	once	CASSPGPDREDQPQHF	TGTGCCAGTAGTCCAGGCCCAGACAGGGAGGATCAGCCCCAGCATTTT
TRBV5-4	TRBD1	TRBJ1-1	few	CASSLGAGGVSIEAFF	TGTGCCAGCAGCTTGGGTGCAGGGGGCGTCTCCATCGAAGCTTTCTTT
TRBV6-2/TRBV6-3	TRBD1	TRBJ2-1	-	CASSDPGTGPRYNEQFF	TGTGCCAGCAGTGACCCGGGGACAGGCCCTCGGTACAATGAGCAGTTCTTC
TRBV10-3	-	TRBJ1-3	-	CAISRQVAGNTIYF	TGTGCCATCAGTAGACAGGTGGCTGGAAACACCATATATTTT
TRBV11-2	-	TRBJ1-4	-	CASSLGPGLGEKLFF	TGTGCCAGCAGCTTAGGACCGGGACTTGGTGAAAAACTGTTTTTT
TRBV7-2	-	TRBJ2-7	-	CASSSRDSYEQYF	TGTGCCAGCAGCTCGCGGGACTCCTACGAGCAGTACTTC
TRBV9	TRBD2	TRBJ2-1	-	CASSLLAGGGNEQFF	TGTGCCAGCAGCCTACTAGCGGGAGGTGGTAATGAGCAGTTCTTC
TRBV6-6	-	TRBJ1-5	-	CASSYVSISIDQPQHF	TGTGCCAGCAGTTACGTTTCAATCAGTATAGATCAGCCCCAGCATTTT
TRBV30	-	TRBJ2-5	-	CAWSVLEFGETQYF	TGTGCCTGGAGTGTACTGGAATTCGGGGAGACCCAGTACTTC
TRBV7-2	TRBD1	TRBJ1-6	-	CASSLVPGQGASPLHF	TGTGCCAGCAGCTTAGTACCGGGACAGGGGGCTTCACCCCTCCACTTT